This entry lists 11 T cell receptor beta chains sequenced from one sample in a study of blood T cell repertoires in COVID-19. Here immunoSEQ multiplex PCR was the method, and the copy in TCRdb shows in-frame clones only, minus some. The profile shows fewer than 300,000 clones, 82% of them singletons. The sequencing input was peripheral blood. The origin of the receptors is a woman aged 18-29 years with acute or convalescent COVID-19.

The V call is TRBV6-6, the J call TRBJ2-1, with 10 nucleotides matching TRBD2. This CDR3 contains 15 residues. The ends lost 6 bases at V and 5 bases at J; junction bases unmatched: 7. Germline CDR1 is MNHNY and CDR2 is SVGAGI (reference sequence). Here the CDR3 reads CASSDPGTSDNEQFF. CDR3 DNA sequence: TGTGCCAGCAGCGACCCGGGGACTAGCGACAATGAGCAGTTCTTC.

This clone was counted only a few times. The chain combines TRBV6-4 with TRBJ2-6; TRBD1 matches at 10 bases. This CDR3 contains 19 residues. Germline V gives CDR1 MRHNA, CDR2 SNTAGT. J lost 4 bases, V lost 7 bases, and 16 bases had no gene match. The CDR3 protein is CASTREDRGFSGGANVLTF. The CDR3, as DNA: TGTGCCAGCACCCGGGAGGACAGGGGGTTTTCTGGAGGGGCCAACGTCCTGACTTTC.

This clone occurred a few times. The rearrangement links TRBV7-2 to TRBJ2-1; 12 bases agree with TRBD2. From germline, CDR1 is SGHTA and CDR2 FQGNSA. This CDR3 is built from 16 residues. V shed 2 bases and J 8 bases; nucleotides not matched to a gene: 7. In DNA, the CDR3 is TGTGCCAGCAGCTTACAAACTAGCGGGAGGCTCGATGAGCAGTTCTTC. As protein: CASSLQTSGRLDEQFF.

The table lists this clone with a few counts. CDR3 sequence (DNA): TGTGCCAGCAGCTTTGACAGGGCCACTGAAGCTTTCTTT. Its protein is CASSFDRATEAFF. The chain carries TRBV28 and TRBJ1-1; 7 nucleotides line up with TRBD1. V was pared by 6 bases and J by 4 bases, with 5 bases of the junction left unmatched. Germline assignment: CDR1 MDHEN and CDR2 SYDVKM. This CDR3 spans 13 amino acids.

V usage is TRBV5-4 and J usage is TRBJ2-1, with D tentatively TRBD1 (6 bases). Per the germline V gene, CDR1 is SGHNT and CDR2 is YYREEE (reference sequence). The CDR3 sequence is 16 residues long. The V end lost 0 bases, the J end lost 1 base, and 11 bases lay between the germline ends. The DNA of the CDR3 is TGTGCCAGCAGCTTGGCTCGCAGGGGTTCCTACAATGAGCAGTTCTTC. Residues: CASSLARRGSYNEQFF. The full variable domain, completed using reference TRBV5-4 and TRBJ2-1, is ETGVTQSPTHLIKTRGQQVTLRCSSQSGHNTVSWYQQALGQGPQFIFQYYREEENGRGNFPPRFSGLQFPNYSSELNVNALELDDSALYLCASSLARRGSYNEQFFGPGTRLTVL.

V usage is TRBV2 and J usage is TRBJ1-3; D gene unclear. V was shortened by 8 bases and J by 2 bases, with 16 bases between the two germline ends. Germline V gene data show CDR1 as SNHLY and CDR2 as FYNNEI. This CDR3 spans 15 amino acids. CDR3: CASPGPRGTGNTIYF. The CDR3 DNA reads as TGTGCCAGCCCGGGTCCGCGGGGAACTGGAAACACCATATATTTT.

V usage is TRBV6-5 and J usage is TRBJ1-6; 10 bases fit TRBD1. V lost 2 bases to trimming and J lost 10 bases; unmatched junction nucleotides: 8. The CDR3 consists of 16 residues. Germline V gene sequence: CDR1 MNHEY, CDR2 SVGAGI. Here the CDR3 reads CASSYGWGTGDSPLHF. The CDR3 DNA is TGTGCCAGCAGTTACGGTTGGGGGACAGGGGACTCACCCCTCCACTTT.

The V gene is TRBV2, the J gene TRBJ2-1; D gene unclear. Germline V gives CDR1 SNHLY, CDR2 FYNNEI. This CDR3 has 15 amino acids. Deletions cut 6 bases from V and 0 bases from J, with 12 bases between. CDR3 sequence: CASSLIAASYNEQFF. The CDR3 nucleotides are TGTGCCAGCAGCCTCATTGCGGCCTCCTACAATGAGCAGTTCTTC.

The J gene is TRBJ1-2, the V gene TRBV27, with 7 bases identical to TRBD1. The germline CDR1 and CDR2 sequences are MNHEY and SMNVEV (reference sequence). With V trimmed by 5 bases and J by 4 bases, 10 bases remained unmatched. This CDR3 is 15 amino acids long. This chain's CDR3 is CASSLIGTALYGYTF. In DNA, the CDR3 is TGTGCCAGCAGTCTAATAGGGACAGCGCTCTATGGCTACACCTTC.

This chain's CDR3 is CASSIPAGGMNTGELFF. CDR3 sequence (DNA): TGTGCCAGTAGTATTCCAGCGGGAGGCATGAACACCGGGGAGCTGTTTTTT. The chain recombines TRBV19 with TRBJ2-2; TRBD2 agrees at 9 bases. CDR3 length: 17 amino acids. Germline V gene data show CDR1 as LNHDA and CDR2 as SQIVND (reference sequence). Trimming took 3 bases from V and 1 from J; bases not matched to a gene: 6.

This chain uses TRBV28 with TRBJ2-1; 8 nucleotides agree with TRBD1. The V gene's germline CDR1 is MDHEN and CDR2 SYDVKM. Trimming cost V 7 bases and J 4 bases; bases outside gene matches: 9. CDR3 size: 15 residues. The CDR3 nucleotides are TGTGCCAGCACCCTTAGGGACAGGAGGTACAATGAGCAGTTCTTC. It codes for CASTLRDRRYNEQFF.